Each of the 23 T cell receptor beta chains below was sequenced from the same sample in a study of shared clonotypes between healthy human individuals. Sequencing was performed with immunoSEQ multiplex PCR; in TCRdb, only in-frame clones are kept and a portion is missing. The sample has 850,000 to 1,100,000 clones; approximately 80% are singletons. The sequenced material came from memory CD4+ T cells from PBMCs. The subset denotes: CD45RA-negative fraction. The receptors stem from a man aged 18 to 29 in good health. Some clones in this sample may be carry-over from other donors' samples.

Here the CDR3 DNA reads TGTGCCAGCAGTGAAGCAAATAGGAATTTTAACACCGGGGAGCTGTTTTTT. Protein: CASSEANRNFNTGELFF. The rearrangement uses TRBV6-1 and TRBJ2-2, with no clear D. V lost 0 bases and J 2 bases, leaving 13 bases between the germline ends. Germline V gives CDR1 MNHNS, CDR2 SASEGT. The CDR3 contains 17 residues.

This clone was found a few times. V gene TRBV2 combines with J gene TRBJ2-7; 8 nucleotides align to TRBD1. Germline CDR1 SNHLY, CDR2 FYNNEI. V was pared by 6 bases and J by 3 bases, with 4 bases of the junction left unmatched. The CDR3 runs to 13 residues. The CDR3 DNA sequence: TGTGCCAGCAGAGAGGACAGGGACTACGAGCAGTACTTC. This sequence encodes CASREDRDYEQYF. Together with reference TRBV2 and TRBJ2-7, the CDR3 gives the full variable domain: EPEVTQTPSHQVTQMGQEVILRCVPISNHLYFYWYRQILGQKVEFLVSFYNNEISEKSEIFDDQFSVERPDGSNFTLKIRSTKLEDSAMYFCASREDRDYEQYFGPGTRLTVT.

Turning to this clone: A much larger clone differs by one base, so this may be a read error. The chain couples TRBV4-3 to TRBJ2-7, with D maybe TRBD1 (6 bases). In germline, CDR1 is LGHNA, CDR2 YSLEER. V was clipped by 2 bases and J by 7 bases, with 12 bases between them. This CDR3 region has 13 residues. CDR3 sequence: CASSQRTEDEQYF. CDR3 nucleotide sequence: TGCGCCAGCAGCCAACGGACAGAGGATGAGCAGTACTTC.

CDR3 residues: CASSLPPTGGVFEQYF. For the CDR3, the DNA is TGTGCCAGCAGTCTCCCTCCGACAGGGGGTGTATTCGAGCAGTACTTC. This sequence joins TRBV28 and TRBJ2-7; 9 bases align to TRBD1. With 5 bases clipped from V and 6 bases from J, the junction kept 14 bases outside the gene matches. The CDR3 runs to 16 residues. Germline values: CDR1 MDHEN, CDR2 SYDVKM.

The chain carries TRBV6-4 and TRBJ2-7; 8 bases line up with TRBD2. V lost 3 bases and J lost 5; bases outside the gene matches: 3. The germline gives CDR1 MRHNA, CDR2 SNTAGT. This CDR3 is built from 13 residues. The CDR3 sequence: CASSEAGGNEQYF. The CDR3 region has the DNA TGTGCCAGCAGTGAGGCGGGAGGAAACGAGCAGTACTTC.

The CDR3: CATSPGAFQETQYF. DNA for the CDR3: TGTGCCACCAGCCCAGGGGCGTTCCAAGAGACCCAGTACTTC. The chain recombines TRBV15 with TRBJ2-5; the D gene is possibly TRBD1 (6 bases). CDR3 length: 14 residues. Trimming took 5 bases from V and 1 from J, leaving 11 bases between them. In germline, CDR1 is LNHNV, CDR2 YYDKDF (reference sequence).

Details on this clone: The same CDR3 is also encoded by other DNA sequences in this sample. The genes are TRBV2 and TRBJ2-3; no reliable D call. The germline V and J ends were trimmed by 8 bases and 3 bases, with 6 bases remaining between them. The CDR3 contains 11 residues. CDR1 SNHLY and CDR2 FYNNEI come from the germline V gene. The CDR3 DNA follows: TGTGCCAGCCGTTATACAGATACGCAGTATTTT. The encoded protein is CASRYTDTQYF.

Only one count was recorded for this clone. V and J are TRBV28 and TRBJ2-7; tentative D call: TRBD2 (6 bases). The V and J ends lost 6 bases and 0 bases respectively, with 15 bases between them. Germline CDR1 reads MDHEN; CDR2 reads SYDVKM. The CDR3 sequence is 15 residues long. CDR3 in DNA: TGTGCCAGCAGGACCTTAGCGGCCTACTCCTACGAGCAGTACTTC. It yields the protein CASRTLAAYSYEQYF.

The chain combines TRBV5-4 with TRBJ2-7, with a tentative D call TRBD1 (5 bases). This CDR3 contains 13 residues. Trimming stripped 4 bases from V and 7 bases from J, with 15 bases between. Germline V lookup: CDR1 SGHNT, CDR2 YYREEE (reference sequence). CDR3 in DNA: TGTGCCAGCAGCCAAGATCCCCGGACAGAGCAGTACTTC. As protein: CASSQDPRTEQYF.

This clone was seen more than once but under ten times. CDR3 amino acids: CASSLVGPAGAGDTQYF. CDR3 sequence (DNA): TGTGCCAGCAGCTTAGTCGGGCCAGCGGGAGCCGGCGATACGCAGTATTTT. J is TRBJ2-3 and V is TRBV7-2; 8 nucleotides match TRBD2. J lost 6 bases, V lost 1 base, and 12 bases had no gene match. Germline V gene lookup returns CDR1 SGHTA and CDR2 FQGNSA. The CDR3 is made up of 17 amino acids.

This clone has a single count. The genes are TRBV5-1 and TRBJ1-2; 7 bases map to TRBD1. Germline V gene sequence: CDR1 SGHRS, CDR2 YFSETQ. The CDR3 runs to 14 residues. Losses at the gene ends were 3 bases for V and 3 bases for J; bases not matched to a gene: 5. Here the CDR3 DNA reads TGCGCCAGCAGCTCGGGACAGACGTACTATGGCTACACCTTC. This encodes CASSSGQTYYGYTF.

Comment on this clone: The sample contains more than one DNA sequence encoding this CDR3. Here the CDR3 reads CASSLIGDTGELFF. In DNA form, the CDR3 reads TGCGCCAGCAGCCTCATAGGGGACACCGGGGAGCTGTTTTTT. The rearrangement joins TRBV5-1 to TRBJ2-2, with TRBD1 as a possible D gene (5 bases). Germline V gene data show CDR1 as SGHRS and CDR2 as YFSETQ. Trimming took off 4 bases at V and 3 bases at J, with 10 bases between the two ends. The CDR3 consists of 14 residues.

This chain joins TRBV2 and TRBJ2-5; TRBD1 matches 9 bases. Trimming removed 5 bases from V and 2 bases from J; junction bases left unmatched: 6. Germline loops: CDR1 SNHLY, CDR2 FYNNEI. This CDR3 comprises 15 residues. CDR3 coding DNA: TGTGCCAGCAGTTCCGGGACAGGGTCACAAGAGACCCAGTACTTC. Translation gives CASSSGTGSQETQYF.

The chain combines TRBV5-1 with TRBJ2-5; D unclear. The germline gives CDR1 SGHRS, CDR2 YFSETQ. The CDR3 runs 13 residues. The V gene lost 4 bases and the J gene lost 2 bases, with 9 bases spanning the gap. The CDR3 nucleotides are TGCGCCAGCAGCCGCTCAGATCAAGAGACCCAGTACTTC. This translates into CASSRSDQETQYF.

This clone occurred a few times. This chain uses TRBV11-1 with TRBJ1-2; D is unresolved. The V gene lost 1 base and the J gene lost 6 bases, with 9 bases spanning the gap. Germline V gene data show CDR1 as SGHAT and CDR2 as FQDESV (reference sequence). This CDR3 is built from 13 residues. The CDR3 DNA reads as TGTGCCAGCAGCTTAGGAAGTATAGATGGCTACACCTTC. This sequence encodes CASSLGSIDGYTF.

The rearrangement uses TRBV12-5 and TRBJ2-1; 7 bases align to TRBD1. The CDR3 is made up of 14 amino acids. Germline V gene lookup returns CDR1 LGHNT and CDR2 FRNRAP. The J segment lost 9 bases and the V segment lost 8 bases, leaving 13 bases of the junction unmatched. The CDR3 DNA reads as TGTGCTAGTTCCCGACAGGGCCGCGGGCGTGAGCAGTTCTTC. Protein product: CASSRQGRGREQFF. The variable domain in full, completed from reference TRBV12-5 and TRBJ2-1, reads DARVTQTPRHKVTEMGQEVTMRCQPILGHNTVFWYRQTMMQGLELLAYFRNRAPLDDSGMPKDRFSAEMPDATLATLKIQPSEPRDSAVYFCASSRQGRGREQFFGPGTRLTVL.

The sample holds a few counts of this clone. The V and J genes are TRBV7-9 and TRBJ2-7; D ambiguous. V lost 0 bases, J lost 5 bases, and 11 bases lay in between. CDR1 and CDR2 (germline): SEHNR, FQNEAQ (reference sequence). This CDR3 region has 14 residues. The CDR3 sequence is CASSLALVGNEQYF. CDR3 DNA: TGTGCCAGCAGCTTAGCGCTAGTTGGCAACGAGCAGTACTTC.

The rearrangement joins TRBV5-3 to TRBJ2-7, with a possible D match to TRBD2 (6 bases). TRBV5-3 is noted as an ORF with a role that remains uncertain. V lost 5 bases to trimming and J lost 3 bases, with 18 bases between them. This CDR3 has 15 residues. The chain's CDR3 is CARSLPWRAYYEQYF. The CDR3 DNA follows: TGTGCCAGAAGTTTACCCTGGAGGGCCTACTACGAGCAGTACTTC.

The CDR3 nucleotides are TGCGCCAGCAGCCAAGGGTCCCCGCTGAGCAACACCATATATTTT. Encoded protein: CASSQGSPLSNTIYF. This chain links TRBV4-3 with TRBJ1-3; no reliable D call. The CDR3 runs to 15 residues. CDR1 and CDR2 from the germline V gene are LGHNA and YSLEER. Deletions cut 1 base from V and 7 bases from J, with 14 bases between.

In the case of this clone: In the same sample, other DNA sequences code for this CDR3. The chain combines TRBV11-2 with TRBJ1-1; D perhaps matches TRBD1 (5 bases). This CDR3 comprises 13 residues. V gave up 3 bases and J gave up 5 bases, with 10 bases separating them. The germline gives CDR1 SGHAT, CDR2 FQNNGV. CDR3 nucleotide sequence: TGTGCCAGCAGCTTCCAGGGCTTAACTGAAGCTTTCTTT. It specifies CASSFQGLTEAFF.

This chain uses TRBV19 with TRBJ2-1; no reliable D call. This CDR3 is built from 15 residues. Germline V lookup: CDR1 LNHDA, CDR2 SQIVND (reference sequence). Trimming stripped 4 bases from V and 4 bases from J, with 14 bases between. For the CDR3, the DNA is TGTGCCAGTAGTACCTACCAGGCTCTTTACAATGAGCAGTTCTTC. It translates to CASSTYQALYNEQFF.

This chain joins TRBV7-8 and TRBJ2-5; D gene uncertain. This CDR3 is 13 amino acids long. The V and J ends lost 0 bases and 5 bases respectively, with 7 bases between them. Germline V CDR1 and CDR2: SGHVS, FQNEAQ. CDR3 DNA sequence: TGTGCCAGCAGCTTAGCGCCTGGGGAGACCCAGTACTTC. Its translation: CASSLAPGETQYF. Based on the CDR3 plus reference TRBV7-8 and TRBJ2-5, the full variable domain is GAGVSQSPRYKVAKRGQDVALRCDPISGHVSLFWYQQALGQGPEFLTYFQNEAQLDKSGLPSDRFFAERPEGSVSTLKIQRTQQEDSAVYLCASSLAPGETQYFGPGTRLLVL.

V and J are TRBV5-1 and TRBJ2-6; D is perhaps TRBD1 or TRBD2 (5 bases each). With 0 bases removed from V and 6 bases from J, the gap between germline ends came to 7 bases. The CDR3 consists of 14 residues. The V gene's germline CDR1 is SGHRS and CDR2 YFSETQ. CDR3 in DNA: TGCGCCAGCAGCTTGGACGGGACGGCCAACGTCCTGACTTTC. This encodes CASSLDGTANVLTF.